A single sample gave rise to the 18 T cell receptor beta chains below, sequenced in a study of CXCR3-negative and CXCR3-positive naive CD8 T cells. UMI-labeled 5' RACE TRB cDNA libraries were prepared from the cells. TCRdb reanalyzed the 5' RACE reads and collapses them to one entry per CDR3 protein, without DNA. The sample table includes 130,000 or so distinct CDR3 sequences. Sequencing was carried out using naive CXCR3- CD8+ T cells from blood. Sample subset: CD45RO-CCR7+CD27+CD95- naive CD8+ T cells lacking CXCR3 (TNR3-). The receptors come from a human donor in good health. Some clones in this sample may be carry-over from other donors' samples.

The chain links TRBV11-1 to TRBJ2-1; TCRdb selects TRBD1, and the lack of DNA leaves this call unchecked. CDR1 is SGHAT, CDR2 FQDESV, per germline (reference sequence). The CDR3 extends over 17 amino acids. The CDR3 protein is CASSLALSGGAHNEQFF.

The chain links TRBV4-1 to TRBJ2-2; with no DNA, the TCRdb D assignment of TRBD1 cannot be verified. Germline V gene data show CDR1 as MGHRA and CDR2 as YSYEKL. The CDR3 sequence is 13 residues long. CDR3 sequence reads: CASRGGGSGELFF.

The genes are TRBV11-2 and TRBJ2-7; TCRdb outputs TRBD1, but without DNA this stays unchecked. The CDR3 extends over 15 amino acids. Germline CDR1 is SGHAT and CDR2 is FQNNGV. The CDR3 sequence: CASSYSTGTDYEQYF.

The chain combines TRBV7-6 with TRBJ1-1; TCRdb proposes TRBD1, but this gene call is untestable without DNA. The germline V gene encodes CDR1 SGHVS and CDR2 FNYEAQ. CDR3 size: 18 residues. The CDR3 sequence is CASSSNEGTGLSYTEAFF.

The chain links TRBV28 to TRBJ2-7; lacking DNA, the TRBD1 call made by TCRdb goes unchecked. CDR3 length: 14 residues. In germline, CDR1 is MDHEN, CDR2 SYDVKM. The CDR3 reads CASKSLGQSYEQYF. The full variable domain, in which reference TRBV28 and TRBJ2-7 provide the parts outside the CDR3, is DVKVTQSSRYLVKRTGEKVFLECVQDMDHENMFWYRQDPGLGLRLIYFSYDVKMKEKGDIPEGYSVSREKKERFSLILESASTNQTSMYLCASKSLGQSYEQYFGPGTRLTVT.

The rearrangement links TRBV5-1 to TRBJ2-5; TCRdb selects TRBD2, and the lack of DNA leaves this call unchecked. Germline values: CDR1 SGHRS, CDR2 YFSETQ. The CDR3 extends over 15 amino acids. The CDR3 loop reads CASSLAVEGAKTQYF.

The genes are TRBV5-1 and TRBJ2-3. Germline lookup yields CDR1 SGHRS and CDR2 YFSETQ. The CDR3 consists of 16 residues. CDR3 residues: CASSLGPTVYTDTQYF.

The V gene is TRBV18, the J gene TRBJ1-1; TCRdb picks TRBD1, but there is no DNA to check that call. CDR3 length: 16 amino acids. The germline V gene has CDR1 KGHSH and CDR2 LQKENI. The CDR3: CATEPGQTTWNTEAFF.

V usage is TRBV12-3 or TRBV12-4 and J usage is TRBJ2-1; no DNA is available, so the TRBD2 call from TCRdb remains unchecked. The CDR3 length is 17 residues. CDR3 region: CASSSGLAGTFYNEQFF.

V usage is TRBV4-3 and J usage is TRBJ1-1. Germline assignment: CDR1 LGHNA and CDR2 YSLEER. The CDR3 sequence is 17 residues long. The chain's CDR3 is CASSQHLIPSMNTEAFF.

This chain links TRBV5-1 with TRBJ1-5; the TCRdb call, TRBD1, lacks DNA for checking. The CDR3 has 14 residues. From germline, CDR1 is SGHRS and CDR2 YFSETQ. The chain's CDR3 is CATTQQGRNQPQHF.

CDR3 loop: CASSQARGDYGYTF. V usage is TRBV4-3 and J usage is TRBJ1-2; the D call of TRBD1 rests on TCRdb alone, since no DNA is present to check it. The germline V gene has CDR1 LGHNA and CDR2 YSLEER. The CDR3 is 14 residues long.

The gene calls are TRBV6-6 and TRBJ2-7; TCRdb designates TRBD2, a call that cannot be tested without DNA. In germline, CDR1 is MNHNY, CDR2 SVGAGI (reference sequence). The CDR3 is 16 amino acids. The CDR3 spells CASSPGLAGVPYEQYF.

The J gene is TRBJ2-7, the V gene TRBV5-1; without DNA, the TCRdb call of TRBD1 cannot be checked. The germline gives CDR1 SGHRS, CDR2 YFSETQ. This CDR3 comprises 14 residues. The CDR3 region is CASSTELTGTEQYF.

The gene calls are TRBV5-1 and TRBJ1-1. The CDR3 covers 15 residues. The germline V gene encodes CDR1 SGHRS and CDR2 YFSETQ. Here the CDR3 reads CASSLTGQTNTEAFF.

The chain employs TRBV10-2 and TRBJ1-5. The length of the CDR3 is 15 residues. In germline, CDR1 is WSHSY, CDR2 SAAADI. CDR3 sequence reads: CASSGGIYSNQPQHF.

V and J are TRBV4-3 and TRBJ2-7; the TCRdb call, TRBD2, lacks DNA for checking. The CDR3 extends over 15 amino acids. Germline CDR1 is LGHNA and CDR2 is YSLEER. CDR3 residues: CASSQGTSGGYEQYF.

J is TRBJ2-7 and V is TRBV7-9; TCRdb gives TRBD1 as the D gene, but with no DNA this cannot be confirmed. In germline, CDR1 is SEHNR, CDR2 FQNEAQ (reference sequence). The CDR3 runs 13 residues. The CDR3 loop reads CASTGQLSYEQYF. The full variable domain, rest sourced from reference TRBV7-9 and TRBJ2-7, is DTGVSQNPRHKITKRGQNVTFRCDPISEHNRLYWYRQTLGQGPEFLTYFQNEAQLEKSRLLSDRFSAERPKGSFSTLEIQRTEQGDSAMYLCASTGQLSYEQYFGPGTRLTVT.